One sample yielded the 32 T cell receptor beta chains listed below, sequenced in a study of T cell repertoires in cytomegalovirus infection. These receptors' targets are unknown. TCRdb processed the reads anew with MiXCR; each CDR3 protein has one entry. The profile shows approximately 590,000 distinct CDR3 sequences, almost 40% of them singletons. Material: cultured PBMCs, obtained from culture after CMV antigen stimulation. The receptors were gathered from a human donor in good health (CMV status not recorded). Some clones in this sample may be carry-over from other donors' samples.

The rearrangement links TRBV3-1 to TRBJ2-3; 8 bases agree with TRBD2. The trim removed 4 bases at V and 2 bases at J, leaving 8 bases unmatched. Germline values: CDR1 LGHDT, CDR2 YNNKEL (reference sequence). This CDR3 is 16 amino acids long. DNA for the CDR3: TGTGCCAGCAGCCTCTTAGCGGGAACCCTCACAGATACGCAGTATTTT. Amino acids: CASSLLAGTLTDTQYF.

This clonotype occurred a few times. The chain couples TRBV7-2 to TRBJ2-1; 11 bases agree with TRBD2. Trimming removed 0 bases from V and 8 bases from J; junction bases left unmatched: 3. The germline V gene has CDR1 SGHTA and CDR2 FQGNSA. The CDR3 length is 15 residues. The CDR3 nucleotides read TGTGCCAGCAGCTTAGCGCCTAGCGGGGGGTATGAGCAGTTCTTC. Translated: CASSLAPSGGYEQFF.

This clonotype showed up just a few times. The chain couples TRBV4-2 to TRBJ1-2; no clear D gene. The length of the CDR3 is 11 residues. V lost 1 base and J lost 6, with 3 bases in between. Germline V gene sequence: CDR1 LGHNA, CDR2 YNFKEQ. The CDR3 is CASSQADGYTF. The DNA of the CDR3 is TGTGCCAGCAGCCAAGCTGATGGCTACACCTTC.

The J gene is TRBJ2-7, the V gene TRBV6-8; no reliable D call. CDR3 length equals 15 residues. V was cut by 3 bases and J by 1 base, with 13 bases left in between. The germline V gene has CDR1 MNHGY and CDR2 SAAAGT. The CDR3 is CASSYGALLSYEQYF. The CDR3 DNA reads as TGTGCCAGCAGTTATGGCGCGCTATTGTCCTACGAGCAGTACTTC.

The rearrangement joins TRBV6-1 to TRBJ2-7; D gene uncertain. The CDR3 sequence is 13 residues long. In germline, CDR1 is MNHNS, CDR2 SASEGT. With 5 bases removed from V and 3 bases from J, the gap between germline ends came to 11 bases. CDR3 loop: CASSYGRNYEQYF. The CDR3 DNA follows: TGTGCCAGCAGTTATGGGCGGAACTACGAGCAGTACTTC.

This clonotype was recorded once. A much larger clone lies a single base off, so this may be a read error. V is TRBV2 and J is TRBJ2-7; the match to TRBD1 covers 8 bases. This CDR3 comprises 13 residues. Germline V CDR1 and CDR2: SNHLY, FYNNEI. J was trimmed by 2 bases and V by 7 bases; bases with no gene match: 4. The CDR3 bases are TGTGCCAGCACCAGACAGGGGACCTACGAGCAGTACTTC. The encoded protein is CASTRQGTYEQYF.

The chain uses TRBV7-9 and TRBJ2-1; TRBD2 agrees at 13 bases. There are 15 residues in the CDR3. Germline CDR1 SEHNR, CDR2 FQNEAQ (reference sequence). Trimming removed 8 bases from V and 9 bases from J; junction bases left unmatched: 10. This CDR3 reads CASVLAGGPRAEQFF. DNA for the CDR3: TGTGCCAGCGTACTAGCGGGAGGGCCTAGGGCTGAGCAGTTCTTC.

This sequence joins TRBV14 and TRBJ1-1; the D gene is possibly TRBD1 (6 bases). This CDR3 region has 14 residues. V lost 1 base, J lost 4 bases, and 10 bases lay in between. Germline V gives CDR1 SGHDN, CDR2 FVKESK. This chain's CDR3 is CASSQATGPTEAFF. The DNA for the CDR3 is TGTGCCAGCAGCCAAGCTACAGGGCCCACTGAAGCTTTCTTT.

This clonotype was detected a few times. This chain uses TRBV10-3 with TRBJ2-7; 8 nucleotides line up with TRBD2. Germline V gene sequence: CDR1 ENHRY, CDR2 SYGVKD. V lost 11 bases to trimming and J lost 5 bases; unmatched junction nucleotides: 14. The CDR3 sequence is 14 residues long. The CDR3 bases are TGTGCCGTCACCTCGGGACTAGGGGGGAACGAGCAGTACTTC. Amino acids: CAVTSGLGGNEQYF.

This clonotype was seen at least ten times. Here the CDR3 reads CASSWKASSYEQYF. Written as DNA, the CDR3 is TGTGCCAGCAGCTGGAAGGCGAGCTCCTACGAGCAGTACTTC. The rearrangement uses TRBV7-2 and TRBJ2-7; D unclear. V gave up 4 bases and J gave up 0 bases, with 10 bases separating them. From germline, CDR1 is SGHTA and CDR2 FQGNSA. The CDR3 runs to 14 residues.

V usage is TRBV5-6 and J usage is TRBJ2-1; 9 bases map to TRBD1. V gave up 0 bases and J gave up 4 bases; unmatched junction bases: 8. This CDR3 region has 17 residues. Looked up from germline, CDR1 is SGHDT and CDR2 is YYEEEE. CDR3: CASSLEQGAYLYNEQFF. In DNA, the CDR3 is TGTGCCAGCAGCTTGGAACAGGGGGCATACCTTTACAATGAGCAGTTCTTC.

This clonotype was recorded a few times. The chain has TRBV6-5 and TRBJ1-1; TRBD1 matches at 7 bases. Losses at the gene ends were 2 bases for V and 7 bases for J; bases not matched to a gene: 10. The CDR3 covers 15 residues. Germline lookup yields CDR1 MNHEY and CDR2 SVGAGI. The CDR3 DNA sequence: TGTGCCAGCAGTTACCGCGGTACCGGGACAGATGAAGCTTTCTTT. It codes for CASSYRGTGTDEAFF.

The J gene is TRBJ1-2, the V gene TRBV6-4; 9 bases are a match to TRBD1. Per germline, CDR1 MRHNA and CDR2 SNTAGT. The CDR3 has 14 residues. After removal of 6 bases from V and 8 bases from J, the junction contained 10 bases not matched to a gene. The CDR3 is CASRKDRGARGYTF. The CDR3 DNA reads as TGTGCCAGCAGGAAGGACAGGGGAGCTCGCGGCTACACCTTC.

This clonotype was detected only once. V gene TRBV28 combines with J gene TRBJ1-5; 12 bases match TRBD1. The length of the CDR3 is 15 residues. In germline, CDR1 is MDHEN, CDR2 SYDVKM. J lost 5 bases, V lost 4 bases, and 3 bases had no gene match. The CDR3 DNA reads as TGTGCCAGCAGTTCCGGGACAGGGGGCCATCAGCCCCAGCATTTT. This encodes CASSSGTGGHQPQHF. Looking up the rest from reference TRBV28 and TRBJ1-5 gives the full variable domain: DVKVTQSSRYLVKRTGEKVFLECVQDMDHENMFWYRQDPGLGLRLIYFSYDVKMKEKGDIPEGYSVSREKKERFSLILESASTNQTSMYLCASSSGTGGHQPQHFGDGTRLSIL.

This clonotype was seen more than once but under ten times. V usage is TRBV7-9 and J usage is TRBJ1-3; a possible D gene is TRBD1 (5 bases). Germline V gene data show CDR1 as SEHNR and CDR2 as FQNEAQ (reference sequence). The CDR3 is made up of 14 amino acids. Trimming stripped 0 bases from V and 3 bases from J, with 6 bases between. CDR3 sequence (DNA): TGTGCCAGCAGCTTAGCAGGGGATGGAAACACCATATATTTT. This gives the protein CASSLAGDGNTIYF. Full variable domain (rest looked up from reference TRBV7-9 and TRBJ1-3): DTGVSQNPRHKITKRGQNVTFRCDPISEHNRLYWYRQTLGQGPEFLTYFQNEAQLEKSRLLSDRFSAERPKGSFSTLEIQRTEQGDSAMYLCASSLAGDGNTIYFGEGSWLTVV.

The CDR3 nucleotides are TGTGCCAGCAGTCCTCTTCCGCTTTACGAGCAGTACTTC. Translating gives CASSPLPLYEQYF. The rearrangement links TRBV12-3 or TRBV12-4 to TRBJ2-7; unclear D gene. This CDR3 has 13 residues. V lost 5 bases and J lost 4, with 12 bases in between.

This clonotype was counted between two and nine times. The chain employs TRBV6-2 or TRBV6-3 and TRBJ2-7; D perhaps matches TRBD2 (5 bases). Germline assignment: CDR1 MNHEY and CDR2 SVGEGT. CDR3 length: 14 residues. Trimming left V 3 bases short and J 6 bases short, with 15 bases between. CDR3: CASSYLAGVREQYF. The CDR3 DNA follows: TGTGCCAGCAGTTATCTCGCCGGGGTACGCGAGCAGTACTTC.

The rearrangement joins TRBV6-5 to TRBJ2-1; TRBD2 is a possible D gene (6 bases). The germline V gene has CDR1 MNHEY and CDR2 SVGAGI. V lost 6 bases, J lost 3 bases, and 12 bases lay in between. The CDR3 runs to 14 residues. This CDR3 reads CASSEGLRYNEQFF. CDR3 coding DNA: TGTGCCAGCAGCGAGGGACTCCGCTACAATGAGCAGTTCTTC.

This clonotype occurred a few times. This chain joins TRBV11-2 and TRBJ1-5, with D possibly TRBD1 on 5 matching bases. V dropped 4 bases and J dropped 7 bases, with 20 bases sitting between them. The CDR3 runs to 16 residues. The germline V gene encodes CDR1 SGHAT and CDR2 FQNNGV. CDR3 sequence reads: CASSSSSGPGWQPQHF. For the CDR3, the DNA is TGTGCCAGCAGCTCCAGCTCAGGGCCTGGGTGGCAGCCCCAGCATTTT.

This clonotype turned up a few times. The J gene is TRBJ1-2, the V gene TRBV6-2 or TRBV6-3, with D tentatively TRBD1 (5 bases). The CDR3 is 12 residues long. V shed 5 bases and J shed 8 bases, with 12 bases lying between them. Per the germline V gene, CDR1 is MNHEY and CDR2 is SVGEGT. As DNA, the CDR3 is TGTGCCAGCAGTACCCAGGGAGGAGGCTACACCTTC. Protein sequence: CASSTQGGGYTF.

This clonotype was observed a handful of times. The V call is TRBV19, the J call TRBJ2-1; 8 bases are a match to TRBD2. This CDR3 has 13 amino acids. V gave up 6 bases and J gave up 8 bases; unmatched junction bases: 6. Germline CDR1 LNHDA, CDR2 SQIVND (reference sequence). The CDR3 spells CASRGLGVDEQFF. CDR3 DNA sequence: TGTGCCAGTAGGGGACTAGGGGTCGATGAGCAGTTCTTC.

This clonotype has just a few counts. The rearrangement uses TRBV7-2 and TRBJ2-5; 14 nucleotides line up with TRBD2. The CDR3 sequence is 16 residues long. After removal of 1 base from V and 5 bases from J, the junction contained 3 bases not matched to a gene. Per germline, CDR1 SGHTA and CDR2 FQGNSA. The CDR3 DNA reads as TGTGCCAGCAGCTTAGGGACTAGCGGGAGGACTGAGACCCAGTACTTC. Protein sequence: CASSLGTSGRTETQYF.

This chain uses TRBV6-1 with TRBJ2-3; D possibly corresponds to TRBD2 (6 bases). The CDR3 is 15 residues long. The germline V gene encodes CDR1 MNHNS and CDR2 SASEGT. Trimming took 8 bases from V and 4 from J, leaving 19 bases between them. CDR3 region: CASSVRRAEADTQYF. The CDR3, as DNA: TGTGCCAGCTCCGTCCGGAGGGCCGAGGCAGATACGCAGTATTTT.

Concerning this clonotype itself: A much larger clone differs by one base, so this may be a read error. The V gene is TRBV11-3, the J gene TRBJ2-1; 9 nucleotides align to TRBD1. From germline, CDR1 is SGHNT and CDR2 YENEEA. With V trimmed by 5 bases and J by 10 bases, 6 bases remained unmatched. The CDR3 has 13 residues. As DNA, the CDR3 is TGTGCCAGCAGCCCACAGGGGGCTGGGGAGCAGTTCTTC. Its protein is CASSPQGAGEQFF.

This clonotype turned up a few times. The rearrangement joins TRBV6-2 or TRBV6-3 to TRBJ1-1, with D unresolved. The V gene's germline CDR1 is MNHEY and CDR2 SVGEGT. V shed 4 bases and J shed 2 bases, with 11 bases lying between them. The CDR3 contains 14 residues. The CDR3 here is CASSWTRVNTEAFF. The CDR3 DNA sequence: TGTGCCAGCAGTTGGACTAGGGTTAACACTGAAGCTTTCTTT.

The gene calls are TRBV6-1 and TRBJ1-1, with a possible D match to TRBD1 (5 bases). This CDR3 has 13 residues. Germline assignment: CDR1 MNHNS and CDR2 SASEGT. V gave up 5 bases and J gave up 5 bases, with 12 bases separating them. The CDR3 region is CASSYRPGTEAFF. CDR3 coding DNA: TGTGCCAGCAGTTACAGACCAGGGACTGAAGCTTTCTTT.

This rearrangement joins TRBV7-9 to TRBJ2-5, with D unresolved. This CDR3 is built from 15 residues. Germline CDR1 is SEHNR and CDR2 is FQNEAQ (reference sequence). Trimming removed 5 bases at V and 2 bases at J, with 15 bases between. The CDR3 DNA follows: TGTGCCAGCAGCCGTACCCAGATTCGACAAGAGACCCAGTACTTC. This gives the protein CASSRTQIRQETQYF.

This clonotype was seen only once. The chain is built from TRBV10-3 and TRBJ2-7; tentatively, D is TRBD1 or TRBD2 (5 bases each). The length of the CDR3 is 13 residues. Germline V lookup: CDR1 ENHRY, CDR2 SYGVKD. Trimming took off 6 bases at V and 2 bases at J, with 11 bases between the two ends. The CDR3 DNA reads as TGTGCCATCAGGCCCCCGGGGCCCTACGAGCAGTACTTC. This codes for CAIRPPGPYEQYF.

This clonotype was picked up one time. This chain joins TRBV29-1 and TRBJ1-1; TRBD1 matches at 8 bases. In germline, CDR1 is SQVTM, CDR2 ANQGSEA. V lost 4 bases to trimming and J lost 0 bases; unmatched junction nucleotides: 1. This CDR3 has 13 amino acids. The chain's CDR3 is CSVAGGMNTEAFF. Here the CDR3 DNA reads TGCAGCGTTGCAGGGGGCATGAACACTGAAGCTTTCTTT.

The rearrangement uses TRBV27 and TRBJ2-7, with D possibly TRBD2 on 7 matching bases. V lost 8 bases to trimming and J lost 3 bases, with 14 bases between them. Germline V lookup: CDR1 MNHEY, CDR2 SMNVEV (reference sequence). The CDR3 runs to 13 residues. CDR3 DNA: TGTGCCAGCGGGGCGGGGGCTCTCTACGAGCAGTACTTC. It encodes CASGAGALYEQYF.

The V and J genes are TRBV7-6 and TRBJ2-3, with 7 bases aligning to TRBD2. The germline CDR1 and CDR2 sequences are SGHVS and FNYEAQ. The CDR3 contains 16 residues. Trimming cost V 4 bases and J 5 bases; bases outside gene matches: 12. The CDR3 nucleotides read TGTGCCAGCAGCTACCCTCCTGGGAGGGTCGAAGATACGCAGTATTTT. Amino acids: CASSYPPGRVEDTQYF.

There are many counts of this clonotype. The junction departs from the called germline gene at one end, perhaps through a read error. The chain employs TRBV19 and TRBJ1-2; 8 bases are a match to TRBD1. Germline V gene lookup returns CDR1 LNHDA and CDR2 SQIVND (reference sequence). CDR3 length: 13 residues. The CDR3 sequence is CASSIGQGYGYTF. The CDR3 nucleotides read TGTGCCAGCAGTATAGGACAGGGATACGGCTACACCTTC.